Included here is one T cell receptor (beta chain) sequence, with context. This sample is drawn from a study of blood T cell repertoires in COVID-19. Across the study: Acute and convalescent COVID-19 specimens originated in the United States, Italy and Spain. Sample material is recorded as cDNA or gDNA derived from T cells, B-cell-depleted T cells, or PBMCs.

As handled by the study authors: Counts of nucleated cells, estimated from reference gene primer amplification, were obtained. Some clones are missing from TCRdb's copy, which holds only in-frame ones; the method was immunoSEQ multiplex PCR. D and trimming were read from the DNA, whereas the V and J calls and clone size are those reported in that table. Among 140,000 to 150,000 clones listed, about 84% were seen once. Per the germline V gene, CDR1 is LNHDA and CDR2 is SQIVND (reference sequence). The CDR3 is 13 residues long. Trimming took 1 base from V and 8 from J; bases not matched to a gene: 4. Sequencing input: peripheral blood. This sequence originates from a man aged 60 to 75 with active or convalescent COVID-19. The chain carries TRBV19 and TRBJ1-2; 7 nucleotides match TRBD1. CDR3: CASSIVRQGGYTF. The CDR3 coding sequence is TGTGCCAGTAGTATAGTGCGACAGGGCGGCTACACCTTC. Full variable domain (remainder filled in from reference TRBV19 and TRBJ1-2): DGGITQSPKYLFRKEGQNVTLSCEQNLNHDAMYWYRQDPGQGLRLIYYSQIVNDFQKGDIAEGYSVSREKKESFPLTVTSAQKNPTAFYLCASSIVRQGGYTFGSGTRLTVV.